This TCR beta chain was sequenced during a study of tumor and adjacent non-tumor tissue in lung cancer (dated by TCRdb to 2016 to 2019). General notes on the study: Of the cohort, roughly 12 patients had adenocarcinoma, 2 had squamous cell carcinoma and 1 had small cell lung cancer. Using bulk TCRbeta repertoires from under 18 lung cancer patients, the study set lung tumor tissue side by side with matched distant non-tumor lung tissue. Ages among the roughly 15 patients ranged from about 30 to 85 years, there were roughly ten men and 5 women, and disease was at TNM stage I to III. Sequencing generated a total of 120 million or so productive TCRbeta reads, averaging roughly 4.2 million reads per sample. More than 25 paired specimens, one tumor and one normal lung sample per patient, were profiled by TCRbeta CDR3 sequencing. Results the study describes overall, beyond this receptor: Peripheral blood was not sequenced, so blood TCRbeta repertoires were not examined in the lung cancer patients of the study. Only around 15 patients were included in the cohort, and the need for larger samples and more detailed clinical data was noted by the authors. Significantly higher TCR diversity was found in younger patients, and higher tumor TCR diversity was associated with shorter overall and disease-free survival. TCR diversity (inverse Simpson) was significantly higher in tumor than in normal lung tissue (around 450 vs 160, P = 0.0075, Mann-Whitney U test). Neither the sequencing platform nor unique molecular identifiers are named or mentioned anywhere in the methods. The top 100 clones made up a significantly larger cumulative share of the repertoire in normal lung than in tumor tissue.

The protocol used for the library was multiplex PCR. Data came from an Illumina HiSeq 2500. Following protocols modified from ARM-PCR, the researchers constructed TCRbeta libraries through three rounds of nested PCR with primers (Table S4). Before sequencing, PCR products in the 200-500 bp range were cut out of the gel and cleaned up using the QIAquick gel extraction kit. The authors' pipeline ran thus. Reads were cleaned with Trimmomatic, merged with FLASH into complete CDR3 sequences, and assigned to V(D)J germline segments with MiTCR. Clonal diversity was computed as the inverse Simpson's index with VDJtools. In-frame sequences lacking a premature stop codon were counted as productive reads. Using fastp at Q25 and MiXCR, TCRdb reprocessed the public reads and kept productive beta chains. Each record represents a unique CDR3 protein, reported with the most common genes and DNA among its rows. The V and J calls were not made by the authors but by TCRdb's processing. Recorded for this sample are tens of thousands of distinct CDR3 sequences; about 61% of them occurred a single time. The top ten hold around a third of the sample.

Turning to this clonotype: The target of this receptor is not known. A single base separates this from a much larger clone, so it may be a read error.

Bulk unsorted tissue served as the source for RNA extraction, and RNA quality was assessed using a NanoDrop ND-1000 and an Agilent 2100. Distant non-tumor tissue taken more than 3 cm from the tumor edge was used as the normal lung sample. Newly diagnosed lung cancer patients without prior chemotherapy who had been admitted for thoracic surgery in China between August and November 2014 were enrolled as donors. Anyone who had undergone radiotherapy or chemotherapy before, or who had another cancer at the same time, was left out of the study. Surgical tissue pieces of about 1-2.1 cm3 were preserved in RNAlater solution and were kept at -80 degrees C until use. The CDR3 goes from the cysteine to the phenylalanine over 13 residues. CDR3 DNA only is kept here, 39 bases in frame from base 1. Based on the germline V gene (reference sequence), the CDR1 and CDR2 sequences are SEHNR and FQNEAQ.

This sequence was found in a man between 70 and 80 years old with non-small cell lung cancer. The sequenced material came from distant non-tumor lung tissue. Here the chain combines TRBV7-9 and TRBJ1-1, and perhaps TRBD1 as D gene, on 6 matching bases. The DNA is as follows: TGTGCCAGCAGCTTAAGGGGGAACACTGAAGCTCTCTTT. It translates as CASSLRGNTEALF.